This T cell receptor (beta chain) was captured in a study of blood T cell repertoires in COVID-19. Looking at the study overall: COVID-19 samples, acute and convalescent, were from the United States, Italy and Spain. Sources were T cells, B-cell-depleted T cells, or PBMCs; the material itself was cDNA or gDNA.

Trimming took 1 base from V and 12 from J, leaving 13 bases between them. CDR1 SGHTA and CDR2 FQGNSA come from the germline V gene. This CDR3 spans 14 amino acids. Study processing details: Reference gene primer amplification yielded estimated nucleated cell counts. Profiling relied on immunoSEQ multiplex PCR, and the TCRdb table lists in-frame clones only, not all of them. For V, J and clone size, that table is used; D and trimming come from the DNA. Of under 250,000 clones listed, less than 85% are singletons. The clonotype originates from a woman older than 75 with acute or convalescent COVID-19. The genes are TRBV7-2 and TRBJ1-6; D is uncertain. What was sequenced was peripheral blood. The CDR3 coding sequence is TGTGCCAGCAGCTTAGGGCTGGAGAGTGTACCCCTCCACTTT. As protein: CASSLGLESVPLHF.